This TCR beta chain was documented in a study of blood T cell repertoires in COVID-19. Across the whole study: Spain, Italy and the United States supplied samples that represented acute and convalescent COVID-19. T cells, B-cell-depleted T cells, or PBMCs supplied cDNA or gDNA.

Per the original methods: Reference gene primers were amplified, and this amplification served to estimate nucleated cell counts. Sequencing used immunoSEQ multiplex PCR; TCRdb keeps in-frame clones, though not all of them. V and J calls and clone size follow that table, whereas D and trimming were derived from the DNA. Of roughly 20,000 clones detected, nearly 90% appear once; the ten largest clones hold roughly 25%. The CDR3 runs to 15 residues. The V end lost 3 bases, the J end lost 0 bases, and 9 bases lay between the germline ends. Germline CDR1 is KGHDR and CDR2 is SFDVKD. The source material was peripheral blood. This chain links TRBV24-1 with TRBJ2-3; D is possibly TRBD2 (6 bases). This receptor was obtained from a human donor with active COVID-19. The donor label of this sample is uncertain. CDR3 DNA sequence: TGTGCCACCAGTGATCCGACTAGAAGCACAGATACGCAGTATTTT. It encodes CATSDPTRSTDTQYF.